This T cell receptor beta chain was sequenced for a study of tumour-infiltrating T cells in Burkitt lymphoma. TCRdb keeps only in-frame clones here, not all; method: immunoSEQ multiplex PCR. The table records about 2,000 clones, 13% of them present only once. This clone was seen only a few times. In germline, CDR1 is SGHVS, CDR2 FQNEAQ. With 0 bases removed from V and 2 bases from J, the gap between germline ends came to 7 bases. The length of the CDR3 is 14 residues. The V and J genes are TRBV7-8 and TRBJ1-2, with D hard to call. This receptor was identified in a human donor with Burkitt lymphoma. The sample was tumor tissue. CDR3 in amino acids: CASSLAGRNYGYTF. CDR3 coding DNA: TGTGCCAGCAGCTTAGCGGGCAGGAACTATGGCTACACCTTC.